This T cell receptor beta chain was retrieved from a study of T cell changes during pregnancy in multiple sclerosis. The table came from immunoSEQ multiplex PCR; TCRdb's copy has only in-frame clones and leaves some out. The sample gives 40,000 to 50,000 clones, 85% to 95% of which show up once; roughly 0.55% is in the top ten. CDR3 length: 14 residues. Germline V gene sequence: CDR1 MNHEY, CDR2 SMNVEV (reference sequence). The V end lost 0 bases, the J end lost 4 bases, and 9 bases lay between the germline ends. The specimen comprised CD4+ T cells from peripheral blood mononuclear cells, sampled in the third trimester of pregnancy. This sequence was found in a female donor with multiple sclerosis, enrolled in a pregnancy study. The chain links TRBV27 to TRBJ1-1; D unresolved. The CDR3 DNA reads TGTGCCAGCAGTTTATCCGGCAGGCGCACTGAAGCTTTCTTT. It specifies CASSLSGRRTEAFF.